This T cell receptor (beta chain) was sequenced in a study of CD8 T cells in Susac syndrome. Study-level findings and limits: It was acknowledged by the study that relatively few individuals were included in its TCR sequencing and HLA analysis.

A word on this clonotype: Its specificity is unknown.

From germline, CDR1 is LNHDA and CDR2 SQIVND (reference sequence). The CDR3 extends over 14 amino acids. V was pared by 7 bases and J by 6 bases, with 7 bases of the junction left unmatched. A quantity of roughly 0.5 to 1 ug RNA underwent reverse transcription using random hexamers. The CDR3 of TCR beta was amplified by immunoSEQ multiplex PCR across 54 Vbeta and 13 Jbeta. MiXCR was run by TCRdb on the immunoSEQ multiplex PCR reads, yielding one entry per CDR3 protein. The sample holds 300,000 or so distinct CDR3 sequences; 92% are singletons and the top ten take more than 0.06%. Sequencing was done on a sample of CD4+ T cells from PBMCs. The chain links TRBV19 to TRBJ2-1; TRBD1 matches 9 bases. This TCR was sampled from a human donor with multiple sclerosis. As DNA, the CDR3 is TGTGCCAGTACTCCGACAGGGGGAGGCAATGAGCAGTTCTTC. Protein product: CASTPTGGGNEQFF.